This TCR beta chain was identified in a study of CD8 T cells in Susac syndrome. Overall study results and limits: TCR sequencing and HLA analysis covered a relatively small number of individuals.

The CDR3 covers 13 residues. Germline V lookup: CDR1 SQVTM, CDR2 ANQGSEA. The ends were cut back, 6 bases at V and 0 bases at J, with 11 bases in the middle. The CD8+ and CD4+ T cells were isolated magnetically using a negative isolation approach, whereas the TEMRA cells were enriched by FACS. Random hexamers were used to reverse transcribe the RNA input (about 0.5 to 1 ug). An immunoSEQ multiplex PCR generated amplified TCR beta CDR3 products spanning 54 Vbeta and 13 Jbeta. TCRdb re-derived calls from the immunoSEQ multiplex PCR reads in MiXCR, one entry per CDR3 protein. The sample has under 200,000 distinct CDR3 sequences, roughly 92% seen once. Note on this clonotype: What it binds is not known.

Sequencing was done on a sample of CD4+ T cells from PBMCs. The chain recombines TRBV29-1 with TRBJ1-1, with a possible D match to TRBD1 (6 bases). The receptor was isolated from a human donor with Susac syndrome. The CDR3 sequence is CSVSGQLNTEAFF. The CDR3 nucleotides are TGCAGCGTCTCAGGACAGTTGAACACTGAAGCTTTCTTT.